These 18 T cell receptor beta chains were all obtained from the same sample, sequenced in a study of CD8 T cells in Susac syndrome. A quantity of about 0.5 to 1 ug RNA underwent reverse transcription using random hexamers. TCRdb reprocessed the immunoSEQ multiplex PCR reads with MiXCR, giving one entry per CDR3 protein. The profile shows about 430,000 distinct CDR3 sequences, around 85% of them singletons. Sequenced input: CD8+ T cells from PBMCs. The receptors here all came from a human donor with multiple sclerosis.

CDR3 protein: CATNGDREADNTIYF. The CDR3 DNA is TGTGCCACCAATGGGGACAGGGAGGCTGATAACACCATATATTTT. J is TRBJ1-3 and V is TRBV2; 9 bases are a match to TRBD1. Trimming cost V 10 bases and J 7 bases; bases outside gene matches: 14. The germline V gene has CDR1 SNHLY and CDR2 FYNNEI. There are 15 residues in the CDR3.

The rearrangement uses TRBV30 and TRBJ1-1, with TRBD1 as a possible D gene (5 bases). V lost 2 bases to trimming and J lost 5 bases, with 12 bases between them. This CDR3 region has 13 residues. Germline V gives CDR1 GTSNPN, CDR2 SVGIG (reference sequence). The CDR3 DNA reads TGTGCCTGGAGTTGGGGCGCGGGAACTGAAGCTTTCTTT. Residues: CAWSWGAGTEAFF.

The genes are TRBV4-1 and TRBJ1-1, with D perhaps matching TRBD1 (5 bases). Trimming took off 3 bases at V and 3 bases at J, with 11 bases between the two ends. Germline V gene lookup returns CDR1 MGHRA and CDR2 YSYEKL. The CDR3 totals 14 residues. Written as DNA, the CDR3 is TGCGCCAGCAGCCACTCAAGGGGAGACACTGAAGCTTTCTTT. This sequence encodes CASSHSRGDTEAFF.

The chain joins TRBV27 to TRBJ1-2, with TRBD1 as a possible D gene (6 bases). CDR1 and CDR2 from the germline V gene are MNHEY and SMNVEV (reference sequence). Trimming pared 3 bases from V and 8 bases from J, leaving 13 bases between. The CDR3 has 13 amino acids. The CDR3, as DNA: TGTGCCAGCAGTTTGGGGGCGACCTGGGGCTACACCTTC. Translating gives CASSLGATWGYTF.

The chain is built from TRBV5-4 and TRBJ2-1; 8 bases map to TRBD2. This CDR3 contains 14 residues. The V gene end was trimmed by 4 bases and the J gene end by 9 bases; junction bases not matched to a gene: 9. The germline V gene has CDR1 SGHNT and CDR2 YYREEE (reference sequence). CDR3 in amino acids: CASSLVGAGGEQFF. CDR3 nucleotides: TGTGCCAGCAGCCTGGTGGGCGCGGGGGGTGAGCAGTTCTTC.

The V gene is TRBV29-1, the J gene TRBJ2-1, with D hard to call. CDR1 SQVTM and CDR2 ANQGSEA come from the germline V gene. This CDR3 has 13 amino acids. V gave up 2 bases and J gave up 7 bases, with 12 bases separating them. The CDR3 DNA is TGCAGCGTTGAATACGGCAGACGGAATGAGCAGTTCTTC. Translation: CSVEYGRRNEQFF.

This chain links TRBV12-3 or TRBV12-4 with TRBJ2-2, with D possibly TRBD1 on 6 matching bases. There are 16 residues in the CDR3. Trimming stripped 2 bases from V and 3 bases from J, with 13 bases between. The CDR3 DNA sequence: TGTGCCAGCAGTTTAATCAGGGGATGGGACACCGGGGAGCTGTTTTTT. Translation: CASSLIRGWDTGELFF.

V and J are TRBV7-9 and TRBJ1-5; D is ambiguous. The CDR3 length is 15 residues. With 1 base removed from V and 4 bases from J, the gap between germline ends came to 11 bases. Per the germline V gene, CDR1 is SEHNR and CDR2 is FQNEAQ (reference sequence). For the CDR3, the DNA is TGTGCCAGCAGCTTAGGGGGATCTTCAAATCAGCCCCAGCATTTT. Translation: CASSLGGSSNQPQHF.

The rearrangement uses TRBV28 and TRBJ2-7, with TRBD2 matching 7 bases. V gave up 5 bases and J gave up 3 bases; unmatched junction bases: 10. The CDR3 consists of 15 residues. Germline assignment: CDR1 MDHEN and CDR2 SYDVKM. CDR3 loop: CASSPLPREYYEQYF. In nucleotides, the CDR3 is TGTGCCAGCAGTCCTCTCCCGCGGGAGTACTACGAGCAGTACTTC.

The chain joins TRBV29-1 to TRBJ1-2; D not certain. Trimming left V 1 base short and J 3 bases short, with 12 bases between. The V gene's germline CDR1 is SQVTM and CDR2 ANQGSEA. The CDR3 is made up of 14 amino acids. The CDR3 DNA reads as TGCAGCGTTGAAGGATTCGCTCAGGACTATGGCTACACCTTC. It codes for CSVEGFAQDYGYTF.

V usage is TRBV7-9 and J usage is TRBJ2-3, with a possible D match to TRBD1 (6 bases). V was shortened by 2 bases and J by 4 bases, with 19 bases between the two germline ends. Looked up from germline, CDR1 is SEHNR and CDR2 is FQNEAQ (reference sequence). CDR3 length: 17 residues. The CDR3 loop is CASSLSPGRGVADTQYF. CDR3 DNA sequence: TGTGCCAGCAGCTTAAGCCCGGGCAGGGGTGTCGCAGATACGCAGTATTTT.

This clonotype was detected once. CDR3 DNA: TGTGCCAGCAGCTTAGTGGTTCATGAGCAGTTCTTC. Residues: CASSLVVHEQFF. The gene calls are TRBV11-2 and TRBJ2-1; D gene uncertain. V shed 1 base and J shed 8 bases, with 6 bases lying between them. Germline values: CDR1 SGHAT, CDR2 FQNNGV. The CDR3 is 12 residues long.

The V call is TRBV28, the J call TRBJ2-7, with 11 bases matching TRBD2. Germline CDR1 is MDHEN and CDR2 is SYDVKM. With 6 bases clipped from V and 3 bases from J, the junction kept 7 bases outside the gene matches. The CDR3 consists of 15 residues. CDR3 in amino acids: CASRPGLADLYEQYF. As DNA, the CDR3 is TGTGCCAGCAGGCCGGGACTAGCGGACCTCTACGAGCAGTACTTC.

The chain has TRBV7-9 and TRBJ2-5; 7 bases agree with TRBD2. The CDR3 covers 13 residues. Germline V CDR1 and CDR2: SEHNR, FQNEAQ (reference sequence). Trimming at V came to 1 base and at J to 5 bases, leaving 1 base not matched to a gene. CDR3 sequence (DNA): TGTGCCAGCAGCTTAGGACTAGCCGAGACCCAGTACTTC. It encodes CASSLGLAETQYF.

This chain joins TRBV27 and TRBJ2-7, with TRBD2 matching over 8 bases. In germline, CDR1 is MNHEY, CDR2 SMNVEV (reference sequence). The CDR3 contains 15 residues. Trimming removed 3 bases from V and 0 bases from J; junction bases left unmatched: 4. The CDR3 spells CASSFSGRPSYEQYF. The CDR3 DNA reads as TGTGCCAGCAGTTTCAGCGGGAGACCCTCCTACGAGCAGTACTTC.

The genes are TRBV20-1 and TRBJ2-3; 15 bases fit TRBD2. Germline assignment: CDR1 DFQATT and CDR2 SNEGSKA (reference sequence). V was clipped by 1 base and J by 2 bases; unmatched bases: 4. CDR3 size: 17 residues. The CDR3 spells CSARAGTSGGTTDTQYF. The CDR3 DNA is TGCAGTGCTAGAGCGGGGACTAGCGGGGGGACCACAGATACGCAGTATTTT.

This chain connects TRBV25-1 to TRBJ1-2; unclear D gene. V dropped 4 bases and J dropped 7 bases, with 10 bases sitting between them. This CDR3 has 12 residues. From germline, CDR1 is MGHDK and CDR2 SYGVNS. CDR3 sequence: CASSVTGSGYTF. The CDR3 DNA reads as TGTGCCAGCAGTGTAACGGGGAGTGGCTACACCTTC.

The rearrangement uses TRBV6-1 and TRBJ2-1; D uncertain. V was trimmed by 1 base and J by 8 bases, leaving 12 bases between them. CDR1 MNHNS and CDR2 SASEGT come from the germline V gene. CDR3 length equals 14 residues. The CDR3 DNA reads as TGTGCCAGCAGTGAAGTGCCAGCTTTGGATGAGCAGTTCTTC. It yields the protein CASSEVPALDEQFF.